A selection of T cell receptor beta chains follows, all from one sample in a study of CD8+ T cells in alopecia areata. TCRdb keeps only in-frame clones here, not all; method: immunoSEQ multiplex PCR. The sample has more than 90,000 clones; approximately 60% are singletons. The sequenced sample was CD8+ T cells sorted from blood, obtained at week 4, from a patient treated with tofacitinib. Receptors originate from a human donor with alopecia areata. CDR3s include the opening cysteine and the closing phenylalanine or tryptophan. The D gene is left open where the match is weak. Size is omitted from some rows. Given values are once, few, many or a class for expanded clones.

>TRBV27|NA|TRBD1|TRBJ2-1
TGTGCCAGCAGGACATCCGGGACAGTCTCCTACAATGAGCAGTTCTTC
CASRTSGTVSYNEQFF
>TRBV5-6|NA|TRBD2|TRBJ2-1
TGTGCCAGCAGCTTCCAACCGGGACTAGCGGGAGTTGAGCAGTTCTTC
CASSFQPGLAGVEQFF
>TRBV11-2|NA|TRBD2|TRBJ2-1
TGTGCCAGCAGATCCGGACTAGCGGGGGCCTCCTACAATGAGCAGTTCTTC
CASRSGLAGASYNEQFF
>TRBV6-6|few|TRBD1|TRBJ1-6
TGTGCCAGCAGTTACTCGGGCAGGGGGGATTCACCCCTCCACTTT
CASSYSGRGDSPLHF
>TRBV7-6|few|TRBD2|TRBJ2-5
TGTGCCAGCAGCTTAGACCCTCCCGGGAGGGTCCAAGAGACCCAGTACTTC
CASSLDPPGRVQETQYF
>TRBV15|NA|NA|TRBJ1-5
TGTGCCACCAGCAGAGAGCAGGGACTTGTTCAGCCCCAGCATTTT
CATSREQGLVQPQHF
>TRBV14|NA|NA|TRBJ2-1
TGTGCCAGCAGCCATTACCAGGGGACATCTCTCTACAATGAGCAGTTCTTC
CASSHYQGTSLYNEQFF
>TRBV5-4|NA|NA|TRBJ2-7
TGTGCCAGCAGCTTACTTTCAAGCTCCTACGAGCAGTACTTC
CASSLLSSSYEQYF
>TRBV6-5|few|NA|TRBJ2-5
TGTGCCAGCAGTACTGGACCTGTACAAGAGACCCAGTACTTC
CASSTGPVQETQYF
>TRBV27|NA|NA|TRBJ2-7
TGTGCCAGCAGTTTAATGGGGAGTACGTTGTCCTACGAGCAGTACTTC
CASSLMGSTLSYEQYF
>TRBV7-2|NA|NA|TRBJ1-6
TGTGCCAGCAGCTTAATGGTATTTGGAGATTCACCCCTCCACTTT
CASSLMVFGDSPLHF
>TRBV4-3|NA|NA|TRBJ1-3
TGCGCCAGCAGCCAAGCTTCAAAGGGGTTGAGCTCTGGAAACACCATATATTTT
CASSQASKGLSSGNTIYF
>TRBV30|NA|NA|TRBJ2-7
TGTGCCTGGAGTCCTGACAGCACCTACGAGCAGTACTTC
CAWSPDSTYEQYF
>TRBV5-6|few|NA|TRBJ2-1
TGTGCCAGCAGGCGTGGATTGAGCTCCTACAATGAGCAGTTCTTC
CASRRGLSSYNEQFF
>TRBV29-1|few|NA|TRBJ2-1
TGCAGCGTTCCACTTTACAATGAGCAGTTCTTC
CSVPLYNEQFF
>TRBV28|few|NA|TRBJ1-2
TGTGCCAGCAGTTCAGCTGCGGGCCTCTATGGCTACACCTTC
CASSSAAGLYGYTF
>TRBV5-1|NA|TRBD1|TRBJ2-2
TGCGCCAGCAGCTTGGAGGCGGGACAGGTCGCCGGGGAGCTGTTTTTT
CASSLEAGQVAGELFF
>TRBV4-1|NA|TRBD1|TRBJ1-4
TGCGCCAGCAGCCCGGGACAGTCTAATGAAAAACTGTTTTTT
CASSPGQSNEKLFF
>TRBV7-2|NA|NA|TRBJ1-6
TGTGCCAGCGGTGCTAGACCTTCACCCCTCCACTTT
CASGARPSPLHF
>TRBV4-1|NA|NA|TRBJ2-7
TGCGCCAGCAGCCAAGCTCAGGGACACGAGCAGTACTTC
CASSQAQGHEQYF